This T cell receptor beta chain was identified in a study of blood T cell repertoires in COVID-19. Measured with immunoSEQ multiplex PCR; TCRdb has only the in-frame clones, and not every one. In the table there are a few hundred thousand clones, about 91% of which are singletons. Concerning this clone: At one boundary the junction diverges from the germline segment, which might be a read error.

Specimen: peripheral blood. The receptor was isolated from a woman aged 55-70 years with acute or convalescent COVID-19.

CDR3 sequence (DNA): TGTGCCAGCAGTTCCGGACTAGCGGGTCCCGTCCTCGTCTTC. Its translation: CASSSGLAGPVLVF. This sequence joins TRBV7-9 and TRBJ2-7; 11 nucleotides align to TRBD2. Germline assignment: CDR1 SEHNR and CDR2 FQNEAQ (reference sequence). This CDR3 has 14 amino acids.